These 18 T cell receptor beta chains share one sample of origin, sequenced in a study. Each CDR3 protein gets one entry after TCRdb re-called the 5' RACE reads with MiXCR. The data hold about 32,000 distinct CDR3 sequences, with approximately 25% observed a single time. Input material: memory CD4+ T cells sorted from blood. Documented subset: memory CD4+ T cells, CD4+CD45RO+CD25-. All receptors derive from a female donor with breast cancer.

There are many counts of this clonotype. The rearrangement links TRBV20-1 to TRBJ2-7, with TRBD1 matching over 8 bases. In germline, CDR1 is DFQATT, CDR2 SNEGSKA (reference sequence). With 6 bases clipped from V and 5 bases from J, the junction kept 6 bases outside the gene matches. The CDR3 totals 12 residues. DNA for the CDR3: TGCAGTGCCCCGGACAGGGTGCACGAGCAGTACTTC. It encodes CSAPDRVHEQYF.

CDR3 in DNA: TGCGCCAGCAGTGGCGACAGAACCTACGAGCAGTACTTC. Amino acids: CASSGDRTYEQYF. The chain couples TRBV10-1 to TRBJ2-7; a possible D gene is TRBD1 (5 bases). The ends were cut back, 4 bases at V and 2 bases at J, with 9 bases in the middle. The CDR3 contains 13 residues. Per the germline V gene, CDR1 is WNHNN and CDR2 is SYGVQD (reference sequence).

The gene calls are TRBV7-9 and TRBJ2-4; weak D call: TRBD2 (6 bases). Looked up from germline, CDR1 is SEHNR and CDR2 is FQNEAQ (reference sequence). This CDR3 region has 13 residues. The germline V and J ends were trimmed by 5 bases and 7 bases, with 12 bases remaining between them. CDR3 sequence reads: CASSAGPFNIQYF. The CDR3 bases are TGTGCCAGCAGCGCGGGACCCTTTAACATTCAGTACTTC.

V usage is TRBV7-9 and J usage is TRBJ2-7, with D unclear. V was cut by 10 bases and J by 6 bases, with 16 bases left in between. CDR1 and CDR2 from the germline V gene are SEHNR and FQNEAQ (reference sequence). The CDR3 runs to 12 residues. CDR3 sequence reads: CAIQPSPREQYF. The CDR3 DNA is TGTGCCATCCAACCATCCCCTCGCGAGCAGTACTTC. Variable domain in full (rest from reference TRBV7-9 and TRBJ2-7): DTGVSQNPRHKITKRGQNVTFRCDPISEHNRLYWYRQTLGQGPEFLTYFQNEAQLEKSRLLSDRFSAERPKGSFSTLEIQRTEQGDSAMYLCAIQPSPREQYFGPGTRLTVT.

This clonotype ranks as medium-sized. The J gene is TRBJ2-7, the V gene TRBV4-1; 8 bases line up with TRBD1. The CDR3 contains 14 residues. Germline loops: CDR1 MGHRA, CDR2 YSYEKL. J lost 2 bases, V lost 4 bases, and 4 bases had no gene match. DNA of the CDR3: TGCGCCAGCAGCCCCGGACAGGGAACCTACGAGCAGTACTTC. Amino acid sequence: CASSPGQGTYEQYF.

The table lists this clonotype with a few counts. The CDR3 region is CASSPLGGEGDTEAFF. The DNA of the CDR3 is TGTGCCAGCAGCCCCCTGGGGGGGGAGGGGGACACTGAAGCTTTCTTT. The chain recombines TRBV7-3 with TRBJ1-1; possible D gene TRBD1, 6 bases. Trimming left V 5 bases short and J 3 bases short, with 19 bases between. Looked up from germline, CDR1 is SGHTA and CDR2 is FQGTGA. The CDR3 covers 16 residues.

This clonotype has a count of ten or more. The chain employs TRBV27 and TRBJ1-1; D uncertain. The CDR3 has 13 amino acids. Germline CDR1 MNHEY, CDR2 SMNVEV (reference sequence). Deletions cut 0 bases from V and 8 bases from J, with 10 bases between. The CDR3 is CASSLSRGKEAFF. DNA of the CDR3: TGTGCCAGCAGTTTATCGAGAGGCAAAGAAGCTTTCTTT.

This clonotype is categorized as medium-sized. The rearrangement uses TRBV6-5 and TRBJ1-2, with D tentatively TRBD1 (6 bases). CDR1 is MNHEY, CDR2 SVGAGI, per germline. The CDR3 is 12 residues long. The V end was cut by 5 bases, the J end by 6 bases, with 10 bases between. CDR3: CASSKDSNGYTF. The CDR3 nucleotides are TGTGCCAGCAGTAAGGACAGCAATGGCTACACCTTC.

This chain joins TRBV5-1 and TRBJ1-5, with D uncertain. V shed 7 bases and J shed 3 bases, with 11 bases lying between them. The CDR3 spans 13 residues. Germline CDR1 SGHRS, CDR2 YFSETQ. In DNA, the CDR3 is TGCGCCAGCCGCTCCGGGTTCAATCAGCCCCAGCATTTT. It specifies CASRSGFNQPQHF.

Comment on this clonotype: The junction differs from germline at one of its ends, possibly a read error. The V and J genes are TRBV7-9 and TRBJ2-1; D gene uncertain. The CDR3 spans 14 residues. Germline-derived CDR1 and CDR2 are SEHNR and FQNEAQ (reference sequence). The DNA for the CDR3 is TGTGCCAGCAGCCAAATAGAAACCTACAATGAGCAGTTCTTT. Translation: CASSQIETYNEQFF. The full variable domain, with the rest looked up from reference TRBV7-9 and TRBJ2-1, is DTGVSQNPRHKITKRGQNVTFRCDPISEHNRLYWYRQTLGQGPEFLTYFQNEAQLEKSRLLSDRFSAERPKGSFSTLEIQRTEQGDSAMYLCASSQIETYNEQFFGPGTRLTVL.

This chain joins TRBV9 and TRBJ2-3; D is undetermined. V was trimmed by 0 bases and J by 3 bases, leaving 14 bases between them. The CDR3 contains 16 residues. In germline, CDR1 is SGDLS, CDR2 YYNGEE. CDR3 sequence (DNA): TGTGCCAGCAGCGTAGAGTACGAGAATGGGACAGATACGCAGTATTTT. This gives the protein CASSVEYENGTDTQYF.

This clonotype was detected only a few times. This rearrangement joins TRBV2 to TRBJ1-1; D gene unclear. The CDR3 is 10 amino acids. Germline V gene sequence: CDR1 SNHLY, CDR2 FYNNEI. The ends were cut back, 8 bases at V and 4 bases at J, with 5 bases in the middle. The CDR3 DNA is TGTGCCAGCGCTGGCACTGAAGCTTTCTTT. Its translation: CASAGTEAFF.

In its sample, this clonotype was seen many times. J is TRBJ1-2 and V is TRBV7-8; 8 bases align to TRBD1. The germline gives CDR1 SGHVS, CDR2 FQNEAQ. Trimming cost V 1 base and J 8 bases; bases outside gene matches: 9. This CDR3 is 15 amino acids long. The CDR3 loop is CASSLGPGTGVGYTF. The CDR3 DNA is TGTGCCAGCAGCTTAGGGCCGGGGACAGGCGTCGGCTACACCTTC.

About this clonotype: Because it lacks the conserved phenylalanine or tryptophan at the end, this CDR3 is likely a read error. This rearrangement joins TRBV6-5 to TRBJ2-7; TRBD1 aligns across 11 bases. V trimming: 8 bases; J trimming: 2 bases; junction bases outside the gene matches: 5. There are 14 residues in the CDR3. The V gene's germline CDR1 is MNHEY and CDR2 SVGAGI. CDR3 sequence reads: CASCPGQGAYEQYS. The CDR3 DNA follows: TGTGCCAGCTGTCCGGGACAGGGGGCCTACGAGCAGTACTCC.

This clonotype was counted only a few times. CDR3 in amino acids: CASSQEFLETQYF. In DNA form, the CDR3 reads TGCGCCAGCAGCCAAGAGTTCCTGGAGACCCAGTACTTC. This chain connects TRBV4-3 to TRBJ2-5; D unclear. Germline V gene lookup returns CDR1 LGHNA and CDR2 YSLEER. V lost 0 bases and J 5 bases, leaving 7 bases between the germline ends. This CDR3 has 13 amino acids.

The chain recombines TRBV12-3 or TRBV12-4 with TRBJ1-2, with D uncertain. V was pared by 6 bases and J by 8 bases, with 13 bases between. The CDR3 consists of 12 residues. The CDR3 nucleotides are TGTGCCAGCAGGGGTACCGGAGAGGGCTACACCTTC. This encodes CASRGTGEGYTF.

Ten or more counts support this clonotype. The chain is built from TRBV28 and TRBJ2-5; a possible D gene is TRBD1 (6 bases). Germline lookup yields CDR1 MDHEN and CDR2 SYDVKM. The V end was cut by 10 bases, the J end by 5 bases, with 20 bases between. This CDR3 comprises 14 residues. The CDR3 reads CATFSYREVETQYF. CDR3 nucleotides: TGTGCCACCTTCTCGTACAGGGAAGTGGAGACCCAGTACTTC.

This clonotype was counted many times. The V gene is TRBV6-5, the J gene TRBJ2-7, with D possibly being TRBD1 (5 bases). The germline CDR1 and CDR2 sequences are MNHEY and SVGAGI. This CDR3 is built from 13 residues. Trimming took 0 bases from V and 5 from J, leaving 8 bases between them. The CDR3 coding sequence is TGTGCCAGCAGTTACTCTCGGACAAACGAGCAGTACTTC. It is translated as CASSYSRTNEQYF.